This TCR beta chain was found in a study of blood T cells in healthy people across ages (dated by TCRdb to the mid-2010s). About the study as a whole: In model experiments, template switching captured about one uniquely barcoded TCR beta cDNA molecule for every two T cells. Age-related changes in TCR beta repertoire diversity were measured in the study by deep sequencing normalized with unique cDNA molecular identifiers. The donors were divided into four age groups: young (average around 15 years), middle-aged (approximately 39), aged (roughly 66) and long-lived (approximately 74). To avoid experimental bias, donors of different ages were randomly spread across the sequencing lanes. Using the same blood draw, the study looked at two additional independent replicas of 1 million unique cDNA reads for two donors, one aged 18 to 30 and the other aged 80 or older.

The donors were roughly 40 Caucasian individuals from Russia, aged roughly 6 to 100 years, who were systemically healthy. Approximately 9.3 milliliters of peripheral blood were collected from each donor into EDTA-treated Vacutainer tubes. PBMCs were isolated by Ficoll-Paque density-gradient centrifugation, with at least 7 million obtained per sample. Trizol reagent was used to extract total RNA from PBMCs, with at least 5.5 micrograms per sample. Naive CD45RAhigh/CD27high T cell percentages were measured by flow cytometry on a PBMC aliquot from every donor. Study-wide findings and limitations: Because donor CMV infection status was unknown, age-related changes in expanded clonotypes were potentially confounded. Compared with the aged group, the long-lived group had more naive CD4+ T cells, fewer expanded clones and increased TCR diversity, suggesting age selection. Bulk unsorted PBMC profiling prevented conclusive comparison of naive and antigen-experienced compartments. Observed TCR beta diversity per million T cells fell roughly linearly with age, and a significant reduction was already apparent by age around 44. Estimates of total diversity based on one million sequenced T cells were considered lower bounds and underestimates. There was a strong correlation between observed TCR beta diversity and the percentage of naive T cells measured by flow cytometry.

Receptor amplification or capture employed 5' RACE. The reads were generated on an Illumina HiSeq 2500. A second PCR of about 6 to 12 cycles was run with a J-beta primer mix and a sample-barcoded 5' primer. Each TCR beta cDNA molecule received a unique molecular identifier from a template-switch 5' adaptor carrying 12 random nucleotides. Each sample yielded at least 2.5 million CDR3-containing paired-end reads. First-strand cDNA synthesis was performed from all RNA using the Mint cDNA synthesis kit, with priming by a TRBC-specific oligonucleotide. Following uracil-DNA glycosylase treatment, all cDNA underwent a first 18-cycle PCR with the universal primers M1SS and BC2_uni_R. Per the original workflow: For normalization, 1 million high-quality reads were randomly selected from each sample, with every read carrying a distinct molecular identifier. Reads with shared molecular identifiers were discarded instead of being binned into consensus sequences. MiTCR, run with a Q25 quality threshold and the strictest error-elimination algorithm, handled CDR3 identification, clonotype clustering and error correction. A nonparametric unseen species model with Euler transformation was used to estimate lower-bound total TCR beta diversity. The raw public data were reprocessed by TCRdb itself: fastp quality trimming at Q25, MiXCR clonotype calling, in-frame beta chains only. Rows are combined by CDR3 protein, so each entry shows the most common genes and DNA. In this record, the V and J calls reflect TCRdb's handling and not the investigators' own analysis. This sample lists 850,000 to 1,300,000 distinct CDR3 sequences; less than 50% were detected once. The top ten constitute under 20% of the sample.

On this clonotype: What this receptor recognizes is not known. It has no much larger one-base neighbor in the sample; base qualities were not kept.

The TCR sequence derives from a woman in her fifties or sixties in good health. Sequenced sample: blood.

Here is the DNA: TGTGCCAGCAGTCGGCAGGCGGGGGCCGCCTACGAGCAGTACTTC. Its coded protein is CASSRQAGAAYEQYF. The chain is assembled from TRBV28 and TRBJ2-7; the D gene is perhaps TRBD2, from 7 matching bases. Taken from the germline V gene, the CDR1 and CDR2 loops are MDHEN and SYDVKM. V and J are truncated by 5 bases and 2 bases respectively, leaving an intervening sequence of 16 bases. The CDR3 holds 15 amino acids from the cysteine to the phenylalanine. Here the CDR3 DNA is all that survives: 45 bases in frame from base 1.